The 8 T cell receptor beta chains below come from one sample, sequenced in a study of metastatic and nonmetastatic thyroid tumors. Thyroid surgery was preceded by no treatment in any patient. TCRdb reanalyzed the PCR reads with MiXCR. The sample includes nearly 25,000 clones, about 26% of them seen just once. The sample comprised blood. These receptor sequences come from a male donor with papillary thyroid cancer or a benign thyroid nodule (not recorded which). Some clones in this sample may be carry-over from other donors' samples.

There are many counts of this clone. The J gene is TRBJ2-1, the V gene TRBV7-2; D uncertain. The CDR3 extends over 13 amino acids. The V end was cut by 0 bases, the J end by 6 bases, with 6 bases between. Germline lookup yields CDR1 SGHTA and CDR2 FQGNSA. CDR3 sequence reads: CASSLAETNEQFF. The CDR3 DNA follows: TGTGCCAGCAGCTTAGCGGAGACCAATGAGCAGTTCTTC.

This clone ranks as medium-sized. The chain couples TRBV11-3 to TRBJ2-7; D gene ambiguous. Germline assignment: CDR1 SGHNT and CDR2 YENEEA. V was clipped by 5 bases and J by 4 bases, with 9 bases between them. The CDR3 is 12 residues long. CDR3 DNA sequence: TGTGCCAGCAGCCCAGCGTCTTACGAGCAGTACTTC. This codes for CASSPASYEQYF.

In DNA, the CDR3 is TGTGCCAGCAGCTTAGTGCGGCAGGGCTATAATTCACCCCTCCACTTT. Its protein is CASSLVRQGYNSPLHF. V is TRBV7-2 and J is TRBJ1-6; D possibly corresponds to TRBD1 (5 bases). Germline V gives CDR1 SGHTA, CDR2 FQGNSA. V was shortened by 1 base and J by 3 bases, with 10 bases between the two germline ends. The CDR3 is 16 residues long.

Ten or more counts support this clone. The J gene is TRBJ2-2, the V gene TRBV13, with TRBD2 matching 10 bases. CDR1 is PRHDT and CDR2 is FYEKMQ in the germline V gene (reference sequence). The CDR3 totals 17 residues. Unmatched junction bases numbered 11, after V lost 5 bases and J lost 5 bases. The CDR3: CASSATGLAGGTGELFF. The DNA of the CDR3 is TGTGCCAGCAGCGCCACGGGGTTAGCGGGAGGTACCGGGGAGCTGTTTTTT.

This clone was counted at least ten times. V usage is TRBV9 and J usage is TRBJ1-6; 7 bases match TRBD1. Germline values: CDR1 SGDLS, CDR2 YYNGEE. J gave up 9 bases and V 4 bases, and 7 bases lay outside the gene matches. The CDR3 totals 14 residues. The CDR3 DNA reads as TGTGCCAGCAGCCCCGGACAGGCGCGTTCACCCCTCCACTTT. Amino acids: CASSPGQARSPLHF.

As regards this clone: No conserved phenylalanine or tryptophan is present at the end of the CDR3, so a read error is the likely explanation. This sequence joins TRBV6-1 and TRBJ2-7, with D perhaps matching TRBD2 (6 bases). Trimming took off 8 bases at V and 5 bases at J, with 13 bases between the two ends. Germline V gene sequence: CDR1 MNHNS, CDR2 SASEGT. The CDR3 has 12 amino acids. CDR3 loop: CASVRGADEQYL. CDR3 DNA sequence: TGTGCCAGCGTGCGGGGAGCCGACGAGCAGTACTTG.

This clone was counted a few times. The chain is built from TRBV20-1 and TRBJ2-7; D is unresolved. Trimming removed 7 bases at V and 9 bases at J, with 22 bases between. Germline V CDR1 and CDR2: DFQATT, SNEGSKA (reference sequence). The CDR3 spans 13 residues. The CDR3 loop reads CSGDRGLEVSQYF. For the CDR3, the DNA is TGCAGTGGAGACCGAGGTCTAGAGGTATCGCAGTACTTC.

Relative to its sample, this clone is medium-sized (0.01 to 0.1%). In the same sample, other DNA sequences code for this CDR3. J is TRBJ2-1 and V is TRBV10-3, with D possibly TRBD1 on 6 matching bases. This CDR3 is built from 14 residues. Trimming removed 7 bases from V and 2 bases from J, with 12 bases in between. CDR1 and CDR2 (germline): ENHRY, SYGVKD. The CDR3 region is CAITGDTTYNEQFF. In nucleotides, the CDR3 is TGTGCCATCACCGGGGACACAACCTACAATGAGCAGTTCTTC.